This T cell receptor beta chain is from a study of blood T cell repertoires in COVID-19 (dated by TCRdb to 2020 to 2022). As for the study more broadly: Collaborator samples came from the United States, Italy and Spain and covered acute and convalescent phases of COVID-19. The samples were drawn from the first 160 participants of the ongoing ImmuneRACE study and from 950 to 1,500 subjects provided by 6 global collaborators. The material from the prospective study consisted of cDNA or gDNA derived from T cells, B-cell-depleted T cells, or PBMCs. A freely available public database, intended as a resource for researchers studying the immune response to SARS-CoV-2, is where the repertoires were released. Nearly every sample came with metadata listing a de-identified subject ID, COVID-19 status, age in years and sex. Subjects who had been exposed to COVID-19, were actively infected with it, or had recovered from it provided the deeply sampled blood TCRbeta repertoires that made up the dataset. Where HLA class I and class II types were available, the types were taken from metadata supplied by the sample provider, not from assay-based typing.

In the case of this clone: The target of this receptor is not known. The record has no base qualities; no much larger clone is one base away.

In Seattle, one collaborating source enrolled patients while the infection was active and tracked those patients longitudinally over the course of disease. The collaborating institutions used their own protocols to collect whole blood in K2EDTA tubes. For TCRbeta analysis, collaborator samples were shipped as frozen whole blood, as isolated PBMCs, or as DNA extracted from either sample type. Study-level results and caveats: Clinical and demographic metadata were provided uncurated, with the amount varying by source and participant.

The immunoSEQ Assay, a bias-controlled multiplex PCR, was used to amplify TCRbeta CDR3 regions from genomic DNA. The authors' analysis ran thus. Nucleated cell counts per sample were estimated from amplification of reference gene primers within the assay. To quantify the absolute abundance of each unique TCRbeta CDR3 rearrangement, sequence reads were collapsed and filtered. For each sample, productive Simpson clonality was calculated as the square root of Simpson's diversity index across productive rearrangements. In its TCRdb copy, this immuneACCESS table keeps in-frame sequences only and misses some clones. Where compared with another copy, unresolved V genes explain less than half of these, and the others have no known cause. V and J calls and clone size come straight from that table; D and trimming were deduced from the DNA. The sample table lists 360,000 or so clones, around nine tenths of them with a count of one. The top ten constitute 3% to 4.5% of the sample.

The trim is 2 bases for V and 5 bases for J, with a gap of 8 bases between the germline ends. The CDR3, from cysteine to phenylalanine, totals 14 residues. Of the read, only the CDR3 DNA is kept; its 42 bases are in frame from base 1. In the germline V gene, CDR1 corresponds to SGHRS and CDR2 to YFSETQ. Recombination linked TRBV5-1 to TRBJ1-6; the D gene assignment is ambiguous. The sample was peripheral blood. The receptor comes from a woman between 55 and 75 years old with COVID-19, enrolled during active disease. The nucleotides are TGCGCCAGCAGCTTATCTACGAATAATTCACCCCTCCACTTT. It is translated as CASSLSTNNSPLHF.